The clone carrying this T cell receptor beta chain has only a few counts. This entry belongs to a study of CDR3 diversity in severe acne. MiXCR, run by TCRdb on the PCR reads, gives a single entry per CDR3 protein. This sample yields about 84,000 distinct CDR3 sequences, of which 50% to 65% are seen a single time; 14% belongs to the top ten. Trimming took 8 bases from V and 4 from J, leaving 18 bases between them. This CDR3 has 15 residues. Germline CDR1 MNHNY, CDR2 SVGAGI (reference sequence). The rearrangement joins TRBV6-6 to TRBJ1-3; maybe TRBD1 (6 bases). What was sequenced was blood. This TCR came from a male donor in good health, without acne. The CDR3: CASRVSGAGGNTIYF. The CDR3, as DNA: TGTGCCAGCCGAGTCTCGGGGGCGGGAGGAAACACCATATATTTT.